This entry features one TCR beta chain sequence. Its antigen is unidentified. The sample originates from a study of OX40 agonist ivuxolimab in advanced cancers. In the study overall: Partial responses occurred in three patients (one hepatocellular carcinoma, two cutaneous melanoma). Study-wide findings and caveats: In CD8+ T cells, expanded clones were on average more numerous than in CD4+.

The V end lost 7 bases, the J end lost 2 bases, and 15 bases lay between the germline ends. Germline values: CDR1 MNHNS, CDR2 SASEGT. This CDR3 has 14 residues. Produced via immunoSEQ multiplex PCR; TCRdb's table is partial and in-frame only. Among under 100,000 clones listed, roughly 91% were seen once. Patients with a history of autoimmune disease or on systemic immunosuppression were excluded. This sample comprised CD4+ or CD8+ T cells sorted from blood, obtained in a trial of the OX40 agonist ivuxolimab. The V gene is TRBV6-1, the J gene TRBJ2-7; tentatively, D is TRBD1 or TRBD2 (5 bases each). The receptor was isolated from an adult with an advanced solid tumor such as melanoma, head and neck, liver or kidney cancer. The CDR3 here is CASTAQEATYEQYF. CDR3 sequence (DNA): TGTGCCAGCACTGCACAGGAGGCTACCTACGAGCAGTACTTC.